These 23 T cell receptor beta chains originate from one sample sequenced in a study of beta chain features in type 1 diabetes. Since all of the isolated RNA was reverse transcribed, expressed TCRB transcripts were what got sequenced. Data came from immunoSEQ multiplex PCR; TCRdb stores just in-frame clones and leaves some out. The sample contains under 250,000 clones, 13% to 15% of which appear only once. Sequenced sample: naive CD4+ T cells from blood. The receptor set was obtained from a woman aged 40 to 50 in good health.

The rearrangement links TRBV29-1 to TRBJ2-7, with a weak D call TRBD1 (5 bases). The V and J ends lost 2 bases and 0 bases respectively, with 8 bases between them. The CDR3 totals 13 residues. CDR1 SQVTM and CDR2 ANQGSEA come from the germline V gene. CDR3 loop: CSVESQDSYEQYF. The CDR3 coding sequence is TGCAGCGTTGAATCACAGGACTCCTACGAGCAGTACTTC.

The chain is built from TRBV7-2 and TRBJ2-5; D may be TRBD1 (6 bases). The V gene's germline CDR1 is SGHTA and CDR2 FQGNSA. There are 16 residues in the CDR3. This CDR3 is CVRSLGHYREGETQYF. The CDR3 nucleotides read TGTGTGCGCAGCCTCGGACACTACAGGGAAGGAGAGACCCAGTACTTC.

Only a few counts were recorded for this clone. V and J are TRBV7-2 and TRBJ2-2; TRBD2 matches 8 bases. The trim removed 3 bases at V and 5 bases at J, leaving 8 bases unmatched. CDR3 length equals 16 residues. Germline V lookup: CDR1 SGHTA, CDR2 FQGNSA. The CDR3 region is CASSFLPAGATGELFF. CDR3 sequence (DNA): TGTGCCAGCAGCTTCTTGCCAGCGGGGGCAACCGGGGAGCTGTTTTTT.

V and J are TRBV29-1 and TRBJ2-3; 7 positions match TRBD2. CDR3 length: 14 amino acids. Per germline, CDR1 SQVTM and CDR2 ANQGSEA. After removal of 7 bases from V and 6 bases from J, the junction contained 13 bases not matched to a gene. Here the CDR3 reads CSAGGWTGVDTQYF. CDR3 nucleotides: TGCAGCGCCGGGGGGTGGACGGGTGTGGATACGCAGTATTTT.

There are a few counts of this clone. The chain uses TRBV5-1 and TRBJ2-3; 12 bases fit TRBD2. J was trimmed by 2 bases and V by 0 bases; bases with no gene match: 1. The CDR3 spans 16 residues. Per germline, CDR1 SGHRS and CDR2 YFSETQ. CDR3 in amino acids: CASSLGLAGDTDTQYF. For the CDR3, the DNA is TGCGCCAGCAGCTTGGGACTAGCGGGGGACACAGATACGCAGTATTTT.

Note on this clone: Within the sample, other DNA sequences also encode this same CDR3. The gene calls are TRBV18 and TRBJ1-2; 7 positions match TRBD1. The length of the CDR3 is 13 residues. Per germline, CDR1 KGHSH and CDR2 LQKENI. V shed 2 bases, J shed 3 bases, and the junction held 0 bases outside the gene matches. The CDR3 DNA sequence: TGTGCCAGCTCACCAGACAGGGACTATGGCTACACCTTC. As protein: CASSPDRDYGYTF.

In its sample, this clone was seen a few times. This rearrangement joins TRBV5-1 to TRBJ2-3, with TRBD2 identical over 15 bases. Germline CDR1 is SGHRS and CDR2 is YFSETQ. This CDR3 comprises 18 residues. Trimming at V came to 7 bases and at J to 5 bases, leaving 14 bases not matched to a gene. CDR3: CASSRSGTSGGKGDTQYF. CDR3 DNA sequence: TGCGCCAGCTCGCGTTCCGGGACTAGCGGGGGGAAGGGAGATACGCAGTATTTT.

This clone has only a few counts. The V gene is TRBV5-4, the J gene TRBJ2-5; TRBD2 agrees at 14 bases. Germline V gene data show CDR1 as SGHNT and CDR2 as YYREEE (reference sequence). V lost 4 bases and J lost 2; bases outside the gene matches: 13. This CDR3 has 19 residues. The CDR3 DNA reads as TGTGCCAGCAGCCTACCTCGACTAGCGGGGGGGCCTTGGCAAGAGACCCAGTACTTC. Protein sequence: CASSLPRLAGGPWQETQYF.

This clone was counted only a few times. The chain joins TRBV29-1 to TRBJ2-5; perhaps TRBD2 as D (7 bases). The CDR3 totals 14 residues. Germline CDR1 is SQVTM and CDR2 is ANQGSEA. V was trimmed by 5 bases and J by 1 base, leaving 14 bases between them. The CDR3 coding sequence is TGCAGCGTTTGGGCGGGGGCGCCCCAAGAGACCCAGTACTTC. Amino acids: CSVWAGAPQETQYF. The variable domain in full, with the rest retrieved from reference TRBV29-1 and TRBJ2-5, is SAVISQKPSRDICQRGTSLTIQCQVDSQVTMMFWYRQQPGQSLTLIATANQGSEATYESGFVIDKFPISRPNLTFSTLTVSNMSPEDSSIYLCSVWAGAPQETQYFGPGTRLLVL.

This chain links TRBV9 with TRBJ2-1; the match to TRBD1 covers 12 bases. The trim removed 4 bases at V and 6 bases at J, leaving 11 bases unmatched. This CDR3 contains 17 residues. Germline V gene data show CDR1 as SGDLS and CDR2 as YYNGEE. The CDR3 region has the DNA TGTGCCAGCAGCTTCAGGATCGGGACAGGGGGCTCCAATGAGCAGTTCTTC. It encodes CASSFRIGTGGSNEQFF.

The V gene is TRBV6-1, the J gene TRBJ1-6; D unclear. The V end was cut by 4 bases, the J end by 6 bases, with 16 bases between. Per the germline V gene, CDR1 is MNHNS and CDR2 is SASEGT. This CDR3 is 16 amino acids long. CDR3 protein: CASSVLEFSLNSPLHF. The CDR3 DNA is TGTGCCAGCAGTGTGTTGGAGTTTTCCCTTAATTCACCCCTCCACTTT.

This clone was detected a few times. The gene calls are TRBV2 and TRBJ1-5; 9 bases agree with TRBD1. The germline V gene encodes CDR1 SNHLY and CDR2 FYNNEI. The CDR3 consists of 14 residues. The trim removed 4 bases at V and 3 bases at J, leaving 1 base unmatched. The CDR3 coding sequence is TGTGCCAGCAGTGGGACAGGGGTCAATCAGCCCCAGCATTTT. Translating it yields CASSGTGVNQPQHF. Supplemented by reference TRBV2 and TRBJ1-5, the full variable domain reads EPEVTQTPSHQVTQMGQEVILRCVPISNHLYFYWYRQILGQKVEFLVSFYNNEISEKSEIFDDQFSVERPDGSNFTLKIRSTKLEDSAMYFCASSGTGVNQPQHFGDGTRLSIL.

This chain joins TRBV2 and TRBJ2-1; 8 nucleotides align to TRBD2. CDR1 and CDR2 from the germline V gene are SNHLY and FYNNEI. V lost 5 bases, J lost 2 bases, and 2 bases stayed unmatched. CDR3 length: 14 residues. CDR3 sequence reads: CASSRGGPYNEQFF. CDR3 in DNA: TGTGCCAGCAGTCGCGGGGGGCCCTACAATGAGCAGTTCTTC.

This clone was observed a few times. This rearrangement joins TRBV6-1 to TRBJ2-7, with 7 bases that match TRBD1. After removal of 6 bases from V and 2 bases from J, the junction contained 4 bases not matched to a gene. Per germline, CDR1 MNHNS and CDR2 SASEGT. The CDR3 has 13 residues. CDR3 protein: CASRGQSTYEQYF. CDR3 DNA sequence: TGTGCCAGCAGGGGACAGTCTACCTACGAGCAGTACTTC.

This clone was seen only a few times. The V gene is TRBV7-2, the J gene TRBJ1-3, with D possibly TRBD1 on 6 matching bases. V gave up 1 base and J gave up 4 bases, with 23 bases separating them. Germline loops: CDR1 SGHTA, CDR2 FQGNSA. The CDR3 runs 19 residues. CDR3 loop: CASSLEGVAQGPEGNTIYF. CDR3 in DNA: TGTGCCAGCAGCTTAGAAGGTGTCGCACAGGGTCCAGAGGGAAACACCATATATTTT.

The chain couples TRBV7-2 to TRBJ2-1; 9 nucleotides align to TRBD1. V lost 5 bases and J lost 4; bases outside the gene matches: 15. The CDR3 length is 18 residues. The germline V gene has CDR1 SGHTA and CDR2 FQGNSA. The CDR3 region is CASSPTGGTGPYYNEQFF. In nucleotides, the CDR3 is TGTGCCAGCAGCCCAACAGGGGGGACAGGGCCCTATTACAATGAGCAGTTCTTC.

The sample holds a few counts of this clone. This sequence joins TRBV10-2 and TRBJ1-1; 7 bases match TRBD1. Germline assignment: CDR1 WSHSY and CDR2 SAAADI. V trimming: 2 bases; J trimming: 4 bases; junction bases outside the gene matches: 4. CDR3 length: 14 residues. The CDR3 region is CASSERGQGTEAFF. CDR3 DNA: TGCGCCAGCAGTGAGAGGGGGCAAGGCACTGAAGCTTTCTTT.

This clone was detected a few times. The chain recombines TRBV7-6 with TRBJ2-7; 8 nucleotides match TRBD1. J lost 4 bases, V lost 3 bases, and 5 bases had no gene match. The CDR3 length is 14 residues. The V gene's germline CDR1 is SGHVS and CDR2 FNYEAQ. In nucleotides, the CDR3 is TGTGCCAGCAGCTTCGCACAGGGGGTTTACGAGCAGTACTTC. Amino acid sequence: CASSFAQGVYEQYF.

The CDR3 is CASSLAPRQGTKYEQYF. CDR3 nucleotides: TGTGCCAGCAGCTTAGCGCCGAGACAGGGGACGAAGTACGAGCAGTACTTC. The gene calls are TRBV7-9 and TRBJ2-7, with 8 bases matching TRBD1. Trimming removed 0 bases from V and 4 bases from J; junction bases left unmatched: 11. The CDR3 extends over 17 amino acids. CDR1 is SEHNR and CDR2 is FQNEAQ in the germline V gene (reference sequence). The full variable domain, in which reference TRBV7-9 and TRBJ2-7 provide the parts outside the CDR3, is DTGVSQNPRHKITKRGQNVTFRCDPISEHNRLYWYRQTLGQGPEFLTYFQNEAQLEKSRLLSDRFSAERPKGSFSTLEIQRTEQGDSAMYLCASSLAPRQGTKYEQYFGPGTRLTVT.

Here the CDR3 reads CASSTRREPYNEQFF. In DNA form, the CDR3 reads TGTGCCAGCAGCACCCGACGGGAACCCTACAATGAGCAGTTCTTC. The rearrangement joins TRBV7-2 to TRBJ2-1; tentative D call: TRBD2 (5 bases). V was trimmed by 5 bases and J by 2 bases, leaving 13 bases between them. CDR3 size: 15 residues. Germline V lookup: CDR1 SGHTA, CDR2 FQGNSA.

This clone was seen a few times. The chain employs TRBV10-3 and TRBJ2-5; 9 positions match TRBD2. V was pared by 8 bases and J by 4 bases, with 11 bases of the junction left unmatched. Germline CDR1 and CDR2: ENHRY and SYGVKD. The CDR3 has 15 residues. CDR3 residues: CAISQRGAGGETQYF. The CDR3 DNA reads as TGTGCCATCTCCCAGCGGGGGGCGGGAGGAGAGACCCAGTACTTC.

This clone was counted a few times. The rearrangement links TRBV2 to TRBJ1-6; D is unclear. CDR1 is SNHLY, CDR2 FYNNEI, per germline. V lost 6 bases to trimming and J lost 2 bases, with 5 bases between them. The CDR3 has 13 residues. CDR3 residues: CASRGPYNSPLHF. The CDR3 bases are TGTGCCAGCAGGGGCCCCTATAATTCACCCCTCCACTTT.

This clone was seen a few times. At the DNA level, this CDR3 is encoded by other sequences in the same sample as well. This sequence joins TRBV5-1 and TRBJ2-5; D gene unclear. The CDR3 is made up of 13 amino acids. Trimming shortened V by 0 bases and J by 2 bases, and 5 bases separated the two germline ends. The germline gives CDR1 SGHRS, CDR2 YFSETQ. The CDR3 DNA reads as TGCGCCAGCAGCTTGGGTCAACAAGAGACCCAGTACTTC. This encodes CASSLGQQETQYF.